This T cell receptor beta chain was captured in a study of a mutant IDH1 vaccine in newly diagnosed glioma. On the study more broadly: Scheduled for weeks 1, 3, 5, 7, 11, 15, 19 and 23, eight vaccinations were given to patients. Investigators started vaccination 4-6 weeks after radiotherapy alone, or with temozolomide cycles.

Points on this clone: No antigen is known for it.

Time point here: week 5, during vaccination. Topical imiquimod accompanied each vaccine dose, which consisted of 300 ug of mutant IDH1 20-mer peptide. Trimming pared 1 base from V and 8 bases from J, leaving 5 bases between. The CDR3 contains 12 residues. CDR1 and CDR2 from the germline V gene are LGHNT and FRNRAP. Assay used: immunoSEQ multiplex PCR; TCRdb lists only in-frame clones, some missing. The data hold 50,000 to 55,000 clones, with roughly 78% observed a single time. The receptor comes from a man aged 50-60 years with glioma. This specimen was PBMCs, taken from a glioma patient whose treatment included an IDH1 peptide vaccine. The J gene is TRBJ2-2, the V gene TRBV12-5, with no clear D. For the CDR3, the DNA is TGTGCTAGTGGTTTGGGCAGGGGGGAGCTGTTTTTT. This encodes CASGLGRGELFF.